Below, 26 T cell receptor beta chains from the same sample are listed, as sequenced in a study of neurological immune-mediated disorders. MiXCR, run by TCRdb on the 5' RACE reads, gives a single entry per CDR3 protein. The table includes 84,000 or so distinct CDR3 sequences, approximately 10% detected once. Specimen: PBMCs. The receptors come from a man between 40 and 49 years old in good health.

The chain recombines TRBV4-1 with TRBJ2-2; TRBD1 might be the D (6 bases). Germline lookup yields CDR1 MGHRA and CDR2 YSYEKL. CDR3 length equals 15 residues. V lost 2 bases to trimming and J lost 2 bases, with 9 bases between them. The CDR3 DNA follows: TGCGCCAGCAGCCAACCGGGACACAACACCGGGGAGCTGTTTTTT. It yields the protein CASSQPGHNTGELFF.

This clonotype was picked up many times. This chain links TRBV12-3 or TRBV12-4 with TRBJ2-2; D call uncertain. V was pared by 3 bases and J by 6 bases, with 8 bases between. The CDR3 spans 13 residues. Here the CDR3 reads CASSFRWSGELFF. CDR3 nucleotides: TGTGCCAGCAGTTTTAGATGGTCCGGGGAGCTGTTTTTT.

This clonotype has a count of ten or more. The V and J genes are TRBV5-1 and TRBJ2-3, with 9 bases that match TRBD2. The CDR3 runs 16 residues. Germline CDR1 SGHRS, CDR2 YFSETQ. J was trimmed by 2 bases and V by 0 bases; bases with no gene match: 4. Written as DNA, the CDR3 is TGCGCCAGCAGCTTGGACCTAGCGGGGTCCACAGATACGCAGTATTTT. Amino acid sequence: CASSLDLAGSTDTQYF.

This clonotype has more than one count but fewer than ten. The V gene is TRBV14, the J gene TRBJ2-2, with a weak D call TRBD2 (5 bases). The CDR3 contains 16 residues. V was clipped by 4 bases and J by 6 bases, with 18 bases between them. The germline CDR1 and CDR2 sequences are SGHDN and FVKESK. The CDR3 nucleotides are TGTGCCAGCAGCCCTCGGCTAGCCAGAACCGCCGGGGAGCTGTTTTTT. Translated, it gives CASSPRLARTAGELFF.

This clonotype was counted between two and nine times. The gene calls are TRBV6-1 and TRBJ1-2; D gene uncertain. Germline V CDR1 and CDR2: MNHNS, SASEGT. This CDR3 has 16 residues. Trimming cost V 1 base and J 2 bases, with 14 bases left between them. CDR3 DNA sequence: TGTGCCAGCAGTGAAGTTCTGGGAGTCCTGAACTATGGCTACACCTTC. This encodes CASSEVLGVLNYGYTF.

This clonotype has ten or more counts. This chain links TRBV2 with TRBJ2-1, with 7 bases aligning to TRBD2. V lost 7 bases, J lost 6 bases, and 12 bases stayed unmatched. This CDR3 contains 15 residues. CDR1 SNHLY and CDR2 FYNNEI come from the germline V gene. CDR3 region: CASKPNTGGGNEQFF. The CDR3 DNA reads TGTGCCAGCAAACCAAATACGGGGGGTGGCAATGAGCAGTTCTTC. The full variable domain, rest sourced from reference TRBV2 and TRBJ2-1, is EPEVTQTPSHQVTQMGQEVILRCVPISNHLYFYWYRQILGQKVEFLVSFYNNEISEKSEIFDDQFSVERPDGSNFTLKIRSTKLEDSAMYFCASKPNTGGGNEQFFGPGTRLTVL.

This clonotype showed up just a few times. The chain couples TRBV10-3 to TRBJ1-4; 9 bases map to TRBD1. V was clipped by 5 bases and J by 8 bases; unmatched bases: 12. Germline assignment: CDR1 ENHRY and CDR2 SYGVKD. This CDR3 contains 16 residues. The CDR3, as DNA: TGTGCCATCAGTAGCTCGTTACAGGGGGCAGAGGAAAAACTGTTTTTT. This gives the protein CAISSSLQGAEEKLFF.

This clonotype was detected ten times or more. This chain links TRBV29-1 with TRBJ2-3, with 10 bases that match TRBD1. CDR1 and CDR2 (germline): SQVTM, ANQGSEA. The V segment lost 1 base and the J segment 0 bases; nucleotides outside the gene matches: 7. The CDR3 consists of 17 residues. CDR3 in DNA: TGCAGCGTTGAAGTCCCCCTGGGACAGGGGAGCACAGATACGCAGTATTTT. Translating gives CSVEVPLGQGSTDTQYF.

A few counts support this clonotype. One base away lies a much larger clone, so this may be a sequencing read error. J is TRBJ2-1 and V is TRBV7-9; D is unclear. Trimming cost V 1 base and J 7 bases, with 14 bases left between them. The CDR3 sequence is 15 residues long. Germline V gene sequence: CDR1 SEHNR, CDR2 FQNEAQ (reference sequence). The DNA of the CDR3 is TGTGCCAGCAGCTTAGTTGCCCAAGGGTGGAATGAGCAGTTCTTC. Protein sequence: CASSLVAQGWNEQFF.

This sequence joins TRBV7-2 and TRBJ2-1, with D perhaps being TRBD1 or TRBD2 (6 bases each). Germline-derived CDR1 and CDR2 are SGHTA and FQGNSA. V was shortened by 5 bases and J by 13 bases, with 18 bases between the two germline ends. CDR3 length: 13 residues. DNA of the CDR3: TGTGCCAGCAGCCTAGGGGGAGGCAAAGATCAGTTCTTC. Residues: CASSLGGGKDQFF.

This clonotype came up many times. The CDR3 loop reads CATSDLTRGITDTQYF. DNA for the CDR3: TGTGCCACCAGTGACCTGACTCGGGGTATTACAGATACGCAGTATTTT. The chain is built from TRBV24-1 and TRBJ2-3; D perhaps matches TRBD2 (5 bases). Trimming left V 4 bases short and J 3 bases short, with 16 bases between. The germline V gene encodes CDR1 KGHDR and CDR2 SFDVKD. The CDR3 has 16 amino acids.

This clonotype was seen repeatedly, ten times or more. This chain connects TRBV9 to TRBJ2-7, with TRBD1 matching 7 bases. Germline CDR1 is SGDLS and CDR2 is YYNGEE. The V segment lost 3 bases and the J segment 0 bases; nucleotides outside the gene matches: 6. The CDR3 extends over 15 amino acids. The chain's CDR3 is CASSARQGLSYEQYF. The CDR3 DNA reads TGTGCCAGCAGCGCAAGACAGGGTCTCTCCTACGAGCAGTACTTC.

Concerning this clonotype: The CDR3 carries no conserved terminal phenylalanine or tryptophan, so it likely arises from a read error. The genes are TRBV5-1 and TRBJ2-7, with 11 nucleotides matching TRBD1. After removal of 4 bases from V and 2 bases from J, the junction contained 8 bases not matched to a gene. This CDR3 contains 16 residues. CDR1 is SGHRS, CDR2 YFSETQ, per germline. The CDR3 spells CASSSSPGQGAYEQYL. CDR3 nucleotide sequence: TGCGCCAGCAGCAGTAGTCCGGGACAGGGGGCCTACGAGCAGTACCTT.

This clonotype appeared many times. This rearrangement joins TRBV24-1 to TRBJ2-1; 9 nucleotides align to TRBD2. Trimming cost V 1 base and J 8 bases; bases outside gene matches: 5. Germline V gives CDR1 KGHDR, CDR2 SFDVKD. This CDR3 has 15 amino acids. The CDR3 protein is CATSDLAGGIDEQFF. CDR3 sequence (DNA): TGTGCCACCAGTGATTTAGCGGGAGGTATAGATGAGCAGTTCTTC.

In its sample, this clonotype was seen many times. This chain uses TRBV11-2 with TRBJ2-7; TRBD1 agrees at 10 bases. Trimming removed 3 bases from V and 5 bases from J; junction bases left unmatched: 4. Germline CDR1 and CDR2: SGHAT and FQNNGV. CDR3 size: 14 residues. As DNA, the CDR3 is TGTGCCAGCAGCTTGATGACAGGGGGCCACGAGCAGTACTTC. The encoded protein is CASSLMTGGHEQYF.

This clonotype has at least ten counts. V and J are TRBV12-3 or TRBV12-4 and TRBJ1-5; D perhaps matches TRBD1 (5 bases). The CDR3 contains 17 residues. With 4 bases removed from V and 1 base from J, the gap between germline ends came to 17 bases. CDR3 amino acids: CASSSIRDRWSNQPQHF. The CDR3 DNA reads TGTGCCAGCAGTTCAATCAGGGATAGATGGAGCAATCAGCCCCAGCATTTT.

This clonotype has a count of ten or more. This rearrangement joins TRBV20-1 to TRBJ1-4; a possible D gene is TRBD1 (6 bases). The ends were cut back, 1 base at V and 0 bases at J, with 21 bases in the middle. Germline CDR1 reads DFQATT; CDR2 reads SNEGSKA (reference sequence). This CDR3 contains 19 residues. The CDR3 loop is CSARVDSGHLPSTNEKLFF. CDR3 in DNA: TGCAGTGCTAGAGTGGACTCGGGACACCTACCCTCAACTAATGAAAAACTGTTTTTT.

There are a few counts of this clonotype. V is TRBV6-6 and J is TRBJ2-7; D not certain. CDR3 size: 13 residues. Trimming took 2 bases from V and 6 from J, leaving 11 bases between them. Germline V gene sequence: CDR1 MNHNY, CDR2 SVGAGI (reference sequence). The CDR3 reads CASSYGELSEQYF. The CDR3 nucleotides read TGTGCCAGCAGTTACGGTGAACTCTCCGAGCAGTACTTC.

This clonotype occurred many times. This chain connects TRBV9 to TRBJ2-2, with D possibly TRBD2 on 6 matching bases. The CDR3 is 13 residues long. Per the germline V gene, CDR1 is SGDLS and CDR2 is YYNGEE. The germline V and J ends were trimmed by 4 bases and 7 bases, with 11 bases remaining between them. CDR3 sequence: CASSTTSLGELFF. The CDR3, as DNA: TGTGCCAGCAGCACCACTAGCCTCGGGGAGCTGTTTTTT.

This clonotype has a count of ten or more. This sequence joins TRBV10-3 and TRBJ2-7; either TRBD1 or TRBD2 may fit D (5 bases each). This CDR3 has 11 residues. Germline V gene sequence: CDR1 ENHRY, CDR2 SYGVKD. V lost 9 bases and J lost 3, with 9 bases in between. In DNA form, the CDR3 reads TGTGCCATAGGGACGGTCTACGAGCAGTACTTC. This translates into CAIGTVYEQYF.

This clonotype showed up many times. The chain links TRBV6-5 to TRBJ2-5; a weak D match, TRBD1 (5 bases). Trimming took off 6 bases at V and 10 bases at J, with 18 bases between the two ends. The CDR3 totals 13 residues. Germline values: CDR1 MNHEY, CDR2 SVGAGI. CDR3 DNA: TGTGCCAGCAGCCAAGTGGTACAGGCCAGCCAGTACTTC. Amino acid sequence: CASSQVVQASQYF.

Ten or more counts support this clonotype. The CDR3 DNA is TGCGCCAGCAGCTTGGGGGGTCCAGGGAATCAGCCCCAGCATTTT. This gives the protein CASSLGGPGNQPQHF. V gene TRBV5-1 combines with J gene TRBJ1-5, with a tentative D call TRBD1 (5 bases). V lost 0 bases and J lost 4, with 11 bases in between. Germline CDR1 SGHRS, CDR2 YFSETQ. CDR3 size: 15 residues.

Ten or more counts support this clonotype. The chain recombines TRBV6-2 or TRBV6-3 with TRBJ2-1, with TRBD1 identical over 9 bases. Per germline, CDR1 MNHEY and CDR2 SVGEGT. The trim removed 0 bases at V and 10 bases at J, leaving 10 bases unmatched. This CDR3 has 16 amino acids. CDR3: CASSYSIGTGLREQFF. Written as DNA, the CDR3 is TGTGCCAGCAGTTACTCGATTGGGACAGGGCTACGGGAGCAGTTCTTC.

At least ten counts were recorded for this clonotype. The chain has TRBV27 and TRBJ2-5; D is ambiguous. This CDR3 is 14 amino acids long. V was pared by 0 bases and J by 0 bases, with 5 bases between. In germline, CDR1 is MNHEY, CDR2 SMNVEV (reference sequence). The chain's CDR3 is CASSLSGYQETQYF. The CDR3 nucleotides are TGTGCCAGCAGTTTATCAGGATACCAAGAGACCCAGTACTTC.

This clonotype was counted many times. The CDR3 DNA reads as TGCGCCAGCAGCCAGGGACTAGCGGGAGCAATCGACAATGAGCAGTTCTTC. Translation: CASSQGLAGAIDNEQFF. The rearrangement uses TRBV5-1 and TRBJ2-1; 14 nucleotides line up with TRBD2. There are 17 residues in the CDR3. Germline loops: CDR1 SGHRS, CDR2 YFSETQ. V trimming: 4 bases; J trimming: 5 bases; junction bases outside the gene matches: 8.

Concerning this clonotype itself: A much larger clone lies a single base off, so this may be a read error. The rearrangement links TRBV12-3 or TRBV12-4 to TRBJ2-1, with TRBD2 identical over 13 bases. Trimming cost V 5 bases and J 15 bases; bases outside gene matches: 10. CDR3 size: 14 residues. The CDR3 nucleotides read TGTGCCAGCAGTCTGGGACTAGCGGGATCTGGGCGGTTCTTC. Its translation is CASSLGLAGSGRFF.